This TCR beta chain stems from a study of blood T cell repertoires in COVID-19. At the level of the study: T cells, B-cell-depleted T cells, or PBMCs provided the cDNA or gDNA that served as material.

How the authors handled the data: Reference gene primer amplification in the assay estimated nucleated cell counts. Repertoires were generated with immunoSEQ multiplex PCR, while TCRdb's copy carries only in-frame clones and drops some. From that table come the V and J calls and clone size; the DNA was used to work out D and trimming. Seen here are about 190,000 clones, 88% observed once, and the top ten hold more than 3.5%. CDR1 and CDR2 from the germline V gene are SGHKS and YYEKEE (reference sequence). With V trimmed by 4 bases and J by 7 bases, 4 bases remained unmatched. The CDR3 runs to 13 residues.

The TCR sequence derives from a woman aged 25 to 39 with acute or convalescent COVID-19. V gene TRBV5-5 combines with J gene TRBJ1-4, with 7 positions matching TRBD1. Sequencing was carried out using peripheral blood. CDR3 nucleotide sequence: TGTGCCAGCAGCGGGACAGCCCTTGAAAAACTGTTTTTT. Translation: CASSGTALEKLFF.